The clone carrying this TCR beta chain has more than one count but fewer than ten. The antigen is undetermined. Germline-derived CDR1 and CDR2 are KGHSH and LQKENI. The CDR3 is 13 amino acids. Trimming at V came to 2 bases and at J to 6 bases, leaving 4 bases not matched to a gene. The study made its TCR cDNA through 5'RACE template switching. That step introduced a universal primer site along with UMIs. TCRdb redid the calling of the 5' RACE reads with MiXCR, one entry per CDR3 protein. The sample holds 150,000 to 200,000 distinct CDR3 sequences, 6.2% seen once. The sample comes from a study of T cells after yellow fever vaccination. Study-wide points: Booster sampling recovered most clones from primary vaccination (96% CD4, approximately 88% CD8).

The chain links TRBV18 to TRBJ2-7, with 7 bases that match TRBD1. This TCR was recovered from a man between 18 and 35 years old who received the YFV17D yellow fever vaccine. Sequenced material: CD4+ T cells sorted from PBMCs, taken on the day of the first yellow fever vaccination. The CDR3 coding sequence is TGTGCCAGCTCACCAGAGGGGGCGGGCGAGCAGTACTTC. Translating gives CASSPEGAGEQYF. Full variable domain (remainder filled in from reference TRBV18 and TRBJ2-7): NAGVMQNPRHLVRRRGQEARLRCSPMKGHSHVYWYRQLPEEGLKFMVYLQKENIIDESGMPKERFSAEFPKEGPSILRIQQVVRGDSAAYFCASSPEGAGEQYFGPGTRLTVT.